The rows below give T cell receptor beta chains drawn from one sample of a study of CD8 T cells in ankylosing spondylitis. TCRdb fed the 5' RACE reads into MiXCR, producing one record per CDR3 protein. The profile shows 390,000 or so distinct CDR3 sequences, approximately 20% of them singletons. The sample comprised blood, either unsorted or a sorted T cell fraction (not recorded which). All receptors come from a male donor with ankylosing spondylitis. Each CDR3 is given with its conserved first and last residue. D genes are given only for firm matches. Only some rows state a clone size, as once, few, many or a class for expanded clones.

few	TRBV5-1	15	TRBD1	TRBJ1-6	TGCGCCAGCAGCTTCGTGGGACAGGGGGATTCACCCCTCCACTTT	CASSFVGQGDSPLHF
NA	TRBV20-1	16	TRBD1	TRBJ1-2	TGCAGTGCTTCCGCCGTGACAGGGGATGAGGGCTATGGCTACACCTTC	CSASAVTGDEGYGYTF
few	TRBV6-4	16	TRBD2	TRBJ2-3	TGTGCCAGCAGTGATATTGGCGGGAGAGGCACAGATACGCAGTATTTT	CASSDIGGRGTDTQYF
NA	TRBV6-4	14	TRBD1	TRBJ1-1	TGTGCCAGCAGAAGGGACAGGGACTCCACTGAAGCTTTCTTT	CASRRDRDSTEAFF
NA	TRBV27	16	TRBD2	TRBJ2-1	TGTGCCAGCAGTTTAGTGTCTAGCGGCGGGGGTAATGAGCAGTTCTTC	CASSLVSSGGGNEQFF
NA	TRBV12-3/TRBV12-4	11	NA	TRBJ2-2	TGTGCCAGTACTTGGGCCGGGGAGCTGTTTTTT	CASTWAGELFF
many	TRBV4-1	17	NA	TRBJ2-2	TGCGCCAGCAGCCCATTTCAGAGCGGGCGCAACACCGGGGAGCTGTTTTTT	CASSPFQSGRNTGELFF
NA	TRBV20-1	16	NA	TRBJ2-1	TGCAGTGCTAGAGATCGAAGGGATGACTCCTACAATGAGCAGTTCTTC	CSARDRRDDSYNEQFF
few	TRBV20-1	15	TRBD1	TRBJ1-5	TGCAGTGCTAACCCCCAGGGGGCAGGCAATCAGCCCCAGCATTTT	CSANPQGAGNQPQHF
NA	TRBV7-7	15	TRBD2	TRBJ2-1	TGTGCTAGCAGCTTAGCGGGCCAGACTTACAATGAGCAGTTCTTC	CASSLAGQTYNEQFF
NA	TRBV6-1	15	TRBD2	TRBJ2-1	TGTGCCAGCAGCCGCGGGGGGGGGCGCTACAATGAGCAGTTCTTC	CASSRGGGRYNEQFF
NA	TRBV2	15	NA	TRBJ1-5	TGTGCCAGCAGTGAGTGGGTCCCGGGGGTTCAGCCCCAGCATTTT	CASSEWVPGVQPQHF
once	TRBV7-9	14	NA	TRBJ1-1	TGTGCCAGCAGCTTAGGAGTTCGGGACACTGAAGCTTTCTTT	CASSLGVRDTEAFF
few	TRBV18	14	TRBD1	TRBJ2-7	TGTGCCAGCTCAACCCAGGGGGCCCAATACGAGCAGTACTTC	CASSTQGAQYEQYF
many	TRBV6-5	12	TRBD1	TRBJ2-7	TGTGCCAGCAGCCAGGGACAGGGGAAGCAGTACTTC	CASSQGQGKQYF
NA	TRBV7-9	13	NA	TRBJ1-2	TGTGCCAGCAGCTTCACCAGGGTTAATGGCTACACCTTC	CASSFTRVNGYTF
NA	TRBV6-5	15	NA	TRBJ2-6	TGTGCCAGCAGGTTACAAAGCTCTGGGGCCAACGTCCTGACTTTC	CASRLQSSGANVLTF
NA	TRBV7-7	13	TRBD1	TRBJ1-1	TGTGCCAGCAGCTTAGACCCACAGGGGACGGCTTTCTTT	CASSLDPQGTAFF
few	TRBV5-1	15	TRBD1	TRBJ1-5	TGCGCCAGCAGCCCGACAGGGGATGGCAATCAGCCCCAGCATTTT	CASSPTGDGNQPQHF
few	TRBV6-5	18	TRBD1	TRBJ2-3	TGTGCCAGCAGTTTCAACCCCCCGACAGGGCCTGGCACAGATACGCAGTATTTT	CASSFNPPTGPGTDTQYF
NA	TRBV20-1	15	NA	TRBJ2-7	TGCAGTGCTAGAGAATCACAGTCCCACTCCTACGAGCAGTACTTC	CSARESQSHSYEQYF
NA	TRBV12-3/TRBV12-4	11	NA	TRBJ1-1	TGTGCCAGCAGTTTCTCAGGGAGGGCTTTCTTT	CASSFSGRAFF
few	TRBV7-9	17	NA	TRBJ2-1	TGTGCCAGCAGCTTTCAGCGCGGGATAGCACCCTACAATGAGCAGTTCTTC	CASSFQRGIAPYNEQFF
NA	TRBV20-1	13	NA	TRBJ2-1	TGCAGTGCGCAGGGGGGCTCCTACAATGAGCAGTTCTTC	CSAQGGSYNEQFF